Listed here are 17 T cell receptor beta chains from one sample, sequenced in a study of blood T cell repertoires in COVID-19. Repertoires were generated with immunoSEQ multiplex PCR, while TCRdb's copy carries only in-frame clones and drops some. The data hold just over 650,000 clones, with around 89% observed a single time. Specimen: peripheral blood. Source of these receptors: a woman between 18 and 30 years old with acute or convalescent COVID-19.

This clone has only a few counts. The chain couples TRBV28 to TRBJ2-7; the D gene is possibly TRBD1 (5 bases). Per the germline V gene, CDR1 is MDHEN and CDR2 is SYDVKM. Trimming took 5 bases from V and 9 from J, leaving 14 bases between them. There are 12 residues in the CDR3. The CDR3 region has the DNA TGTGCCAGCAGTCCCCAACTAACAGGGCAGTACTTC. Its translation: CASSPQLTGQYF.

The chain couples TRBV7-2 to TRBJ1-2; D is undetermined. V dropped 0 bases and J dropped 2 bases, with 13 bases sitting between them. The CDR3 is 16 residues long. Germline assignment: CDR1 SGHTA and CDR2 FQGNSA. As DNA, the CDR3 is TGTGCCAGCAGCTTAGCGAGGGCCACGGCCAACTATGGCTACACCTTC. Protein sequence: CASSLARATANYGYTF. Supplemented by reference TRBV7-2 and TRBJ1-2, the full variable domain reads GAGVSQSPSNKVTEKGKDVELRCDPISGHTALYWYRQSLGQGLEFLIYFQGNSAPDKSGLPSDRFSAERTGGSVSTLTIQRTQQEDSAVYLCASSLARATANYGYTFGSGTRLTVV.

Here the CDR3 DNA reads TGTGCCAGTAGCATCAGGGGCCAGGAGACACCCCTCCACTTT. It translates to CASSIRGQETPLHF. V gene TRBV19 combines with J gene TRBJ1-6; D perhaps matches TRBD1 (6 bases). The germline V and J ends were trimmed by 6 bases and 11 bases, with 17 bases remaining between them. Germline CDR1 reads LNHDA; CDR2 reads SQIVND (reference sequence). This CDR3 region has 14 residues.

This chain connects TRBV4-3 to TRBJ1-3; D uncertain. V gave up 4 bases and J gave up 4 bases, with 8 bases separating them. Germline values: CDR1 LGHNA, CDR2 YSLEER. The CDR3 length is 13 residues. The CDR3 loop reads CASSPPGGNTIYF. For the CDR3, the DNA is TGCGCCAGCAGCCCCCCCGGGGGAAACACCATATATTTT.

CDR3 in DNA: TGTGCCAGCAGCTTGATAGGGGGCGGGGAGACCCAGTACTTC. It codes for CASSLIGGGETQYF. V usage is TRBV27 and J usage is TRBJ2-5; 7 nucleotides align to TRBD1. This CDR3 has 14 amino acids. The junction had 9 bases not matched to a gene; V was cut back by 6 bases and J by 5 bases. CDR1 and CDR2 from the germline V gene are MNHEY and SMNVEV (reference sequence).

This chain joins TRBV25-1 and TRBJ2-6; no definite D call. The germline V and J ends were trimmed by 3 bases and 3 bases, with 18 bases remaining between them. CDR1 is MGHDK, CDR2 SYGVNS, per germline. The CDR3 is 18 residues long. The CDR3 here is CASSETMQHSLGANVLTF. As DNA, the CDR3 is TGTGCCAGCAGTGAGACAATGCAACACTCTCTTGGGGCCAACGTCCTGACTTTC.

V and J are TRBV5-1 and TRBJ2-6; D unresolved. There are 16 residues in the CDR3. The V and J ends lost 4 bases and 0 bases respectively, with 11 bases between them. Per germline, CDR1 SGHRS and CDR2 YFSETQ. The CDR3 DNA follows: TGCGCCAGCAGCCTAAGATCATTCTCTGGGGCCAACGTCCTGACTTTC. Translated, it gives CASSLRSFSGANVLTF.

This rearrangement joins TRBV24-1 to TRBJ2-7, with 10 bases identical to TRBD1. The J segment lost 6 bases and the V segment lost 4 bases, leaving 8 bases of the junction unmatched. Germline-derived CDR1 and CDR2 are KGHDR and SFDVKD. This CDR3 has 15 residues. The CDR3 DNA follows: TGTGCCACCAGTGAAGGGGGACAGGGGATTTTCGAGCAGTACTTC. It specifies CATSEGGQGIFEQYF.

This chain uses TRBV7-2 with TRBJ2-6, with D possibly TRBD2 on 6 matching bases. The V gene lost 5 bases and the J gene lost 1 base, with 6 bases spanning the gap. The CDR3 is 14 residues long. The germline V gene has CDR1 SGHTA and CDR2 FQGNSA. In DNA, the CDR3 is TGTGCCAGCAGCCGGGAGTCTGGGGCCAACGTCCTGACTTTC. It is translated as CASSRESGANVLTF.

The chain couples TRBV10-1 to TRBJ1-5, with TRBD1 as a possible D gene (6 bases). CDR3 length: 16 amino acids. Between the trimmed V and J ends, which lost 8 bases and 2 bases, there was a span of 19 bases. Germline V CDR1 and CDR2: WNHNN, SYGVQD (reference sequence). In DNA form, the CDR3 reads TGCGCCAGCTCTCCCGGACAGTTTGAGGGCAATCAGCCCCAGCATTTT. As protein: CASSPGQFEGNQPQHF.

In its sample, this clone was seen once. V gene TRBV5-1 combines with J gene TRBJ2-7, with 8 bases that match TRBD1. This CDR3 spans 15 amino acids. V dropped 3 bases and J dropped 2; count of bases not matched to a gene: 7. CDR1 is SGHRS, CDR2 YFSETQ, per germline. The DNA for the CDR3 is TGCGCCAGCAGCTCTGGACAGGGTCTCACCTACGAGCAGTACTTC. Translating it yields CASSSGQGLTYEQYF.

V gene TRBV2 combines with J gene TRBJ1-2; 7 bases align to TRBD1. Germline assignment: CDR1 SNHLY and CDR2 FYNNEI. The CDR3 has 13 residues. The V gene end was trimmed by 4 bases and the J gene end by 3 bases; junction bases not matched to a gene: 2. CDR3 sequence: CASSAGGYYGYTF. CDR3 sequence (DNA): TGTGCCAGCAGTGCAGGGGGGTACTATGGCTACACCTTC.

This chain uses TRBV19 with TRBJ1-2; unclear D gene. This CDR3 region has 15 residues. V lost 7 bases and J 3 bases, leaving 18 bases between the germline ends. CDR1 is LNHDA and CDR2 is SQIVND in the germline V gene (reference sequence). The CDR3 DNA sequence: TGTGCCAGTACCCCCCTCGGTGCAAACCACTATGGCTACACCTTC. Amino acids: CASTPLGANHYGYTF.

The chain carries TRBV5-4 and TRBJ1-2; 7 bases match TRBD1. Germline trimming cut 0 bases from V and 8 bases from J; bases unmatched to any gene: 10. The CDR3 spans 15 residues. The germline gives CDR1 SGHNT, CDR2 YYREEE (reference sequence). The CDR3 sequence is CASSLGTGLSMGYTF. DNA for the CDR3: TGTGCCAGCAGCTTGGGGACAGGCCTATCTATGGGCTACACCTTC. The entire variable domain, with the rest obtained from reference TRBV5-4 and TRBJ1-2, is as follows: ETGVTQSPTHLIKTRGQQVTLRCSSQSGHNTVSWYQQALGQGPQFIFQYYREEENGRGNFPPRFSGLQFPNYSSELNVNALELDDSALYLCASSLGTGLSMGYTFGSGTRLTVV.

The rearrangement links TRBV3-1 (or the pseudogene TRBV3-2) to TRBJ1-1; a possible D gene is TRBD1 (6 bases). The germline gives CDR1 LGHDT, CDR2 YNNKEL (reference sequence). The CDR3 is 15 amino acids. Trimming left V 4 bases short and J 7 bases short, with 19 bases between. The DNA for the CDR3 is TGTGCCAGCAGCCGCAAGATCGTGGGGGCGTATGAAGCTTTCTTT. It encodes CASSRKIVGAYEAFF.

V gene TRBV30 combines with J gene TRBJ1-2; D is unclear. Looked up from germline, CDR1 is GTSNPN and CDR2 is SVGIG (reference sequence). Trimming left V 0 bases short and J 5 bases short, with 7 bases between. The CDR3 consists of 12 residues. This CDR3 reads CAWSVPGYGYTF. DNA of the CDR3: TGTGCCTGGAGTGTACCGGGATATGGCTACACCTTC.

This chain links TRBV5-5 with TRBJ1-1; possibly TRBD1 for D (5 bases). The CDR3 totals 17 residues. The germline gives CDR1 SGHKS, CDR2 YYEKEE (reference sequence). V lost 4 bases to trimming and J lost 2 bases, with 21 bases between them. The CDR3 DNA sequence: TGTGCCAGCAGCCCCGGACATGTTGCCCTAGGTAACACTGAAGCTTTCTTT. This gives the protein CASSPGHVALGNTEAFF.